Detailed here is one T cell receptor (beta chain). Trimming removed 0 bases from V and 8 bases from J, with 9 bases in between. The CDR3 sequence is 13 residues long. The germline V gene has CDR1 SGHRS and CDR2 YFSETQ. The record originates from a study of blood T cell repertoires in COVID-19. The authors' processing: Estimation of nucleated cell counts was performed using reference gene primer amplification. The table came from immunoSEQ multiplex PCR; TCRdb's copy has only in-frame clones and leaves some out. That table is the source of V, J and clone size, and D and trimming were worked out from the DNA. The sample includes roughly 270,000 clones, 85% of them seen just once. Study members were between about 18 and 100 years old and lived in 25 or so US regions.

Sequenced input: PBMCs or T cells enriched from blood (not recorded which). V is TRBV5-1 and J is TRBJ2-1; weak D call: TRBD2 (6 bases). This TCR was sampled from a woman in her fifties or sixties who had recovered from COVID-19. CDR3 protein: CASSLALADEQFF. CDR3 coding DNA: TGCGCCAGCAGCTTGGCACTAGCCGATGAGCAGTTCTTC.